The rows below give T cell receptor beta chains drawn from one sample of a study of metastatic and nonmetastatic thyroid tumors. Via MiXCR, TCRdb re-called the PCR reads. The table lists 3,500 to 5,000 clones, 20% to 25% of them singletons. The sequenced material came from tumor tissue. The receptor source for this set is a female donor with papillary thyroid cancer or a benign thyroid nodule (not recorded which). Some clones in this sample may be carry-over from other donors' samples. Both conserved end residues are part of each CDR3. The D gene is left open where the match is weak. Part of the rows lack a size; the others show once, few, many or a class for expanded clones.

V	J	D	size	CDR3	DNA
TRBV9	TRBJ2-2	-	-	CAISPKRWDTNTGELFF	TGTGCCATCAGCCCCAAAAGGTGGGACACTAACACCGGGGAGCTGTTTTTT
TRBV11-2	TRBJ2-3	TRBD2	-	CASSFGLAGVWDTQYF	TGTGCCAGCAGCTTCGGACTAGCGGGAGTTTGGGATACGCAGTATTTT
TRBV7-8	TRBJ1-5	TRBD1	-	CASSLAGTGRNQPQHF	TGTGCCAGCAGCTTAGCTGGGACAGGGAGGAATCAGCCCCAGCATTTT
TRBV12-3/TRBV12-4	TRBJ2-2	-	many	CAIRNTGELFF	TGTGCCATCCGGAACACCGGGGAGCTGTTTTTT
TRBV5-1	TRBJ1-2	-	-	CASSLQGSNGYTF	TGCGCCAGCAGCTTGCAGGGGTCGAATGGCTACACCTTC
TRBV6-1	TRBJ1-2	-	large	CASTPGKSGYTF	TGTGCCAGCACCCCAGGGAAAAGTGGCTACACCTTC
TRBV20-1	TRBJ2-3	TRBD2	few	CSATEAGASSDTQYF	TGCAGTGCTACCGAAGCGGGAGCAAGTTCAGATACGCAGTATTTT
TRBV6-1	TRBJ1-1	-	large	CASSPGGSRNTEAFF	TGTGCCAGCAGCCCGGGGGGGTCCCGGAACACTGAAGCTTTCTTT
TRBV5-1	TRBJ2-7	TRBD2	-	CASSGLAGAEQYF	TGCGCCAGCAGCGGGCTAGCGGGAGCCGAGCAGTACTTC
TRBV20-1	TRBJ1-5	TRBD1	-	CSASFVGTGLSNQPQHF	TGCAGTGCTAGTTTTGTTGGGACAGGACTTAGCAATCAGCCCCAGCATTTT
TRBV5-1	TRBJ1-3	TRBD1	-	CASSLRQGVAGNTIYF	TGCGCCAGCAGCTTGCGGCAGGGGGTAGCAGGAAACACCATATATTTT
TRBV4-2	TRBJ1-1	-	-	CASSQDLEWNTEAFF	TGTGCCAGCAGCCAAGATCTGGAGTGGAACACTGAAGCTTTCTTT
TRBV28	TRBJ2-1	-	few	CASSPRYLWGESSYNEQFF	TGTGCCAGCAGCCCGAGGTACCTTTGGGGGGAGAGCTCCTACAATGAGCAGTTCTTC